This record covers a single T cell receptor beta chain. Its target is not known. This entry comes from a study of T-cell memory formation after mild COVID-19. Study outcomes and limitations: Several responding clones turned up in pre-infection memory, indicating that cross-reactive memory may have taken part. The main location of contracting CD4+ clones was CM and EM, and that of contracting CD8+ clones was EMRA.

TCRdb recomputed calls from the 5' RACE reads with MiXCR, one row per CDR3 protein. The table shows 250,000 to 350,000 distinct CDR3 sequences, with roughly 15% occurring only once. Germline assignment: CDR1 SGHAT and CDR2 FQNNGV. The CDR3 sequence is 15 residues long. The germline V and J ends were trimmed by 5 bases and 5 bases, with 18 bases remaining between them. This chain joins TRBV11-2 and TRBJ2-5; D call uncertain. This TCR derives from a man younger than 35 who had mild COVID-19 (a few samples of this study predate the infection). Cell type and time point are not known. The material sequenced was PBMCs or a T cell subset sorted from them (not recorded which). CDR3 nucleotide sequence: TGTGCCAGCAGCGGCCAAGGCCCCCCACGGGAGACCCAGTACTTC. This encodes CASSGQGPPRETQYF.